This T cell receptor (beta chain) was identified during a study of blood T cell repertoires in COVID-19. The germline V gene encodes CDR1 LGHNA and CDR2 YNFKEQ. Deletions cut 5 bases from V and 4 bases from J, with 6 bases between. The CDR3 extends over 12 amino acids. Method: immunoSEQ multiplex PCR; TCRdb's copy keeps in-frame clones and lacks some. Of about 120,000 clones listed, around 76% are singletons. The TCR originated in a man in his 70s with acute or convalescent COVID-19. Source material: peripheral blood. The rearrangement uses TRBV4-2 and TRBJ1-5; no definite D call. CDR3 sequence reads: CASSAGNQPQHF. The CDR3 nucleotides read TGTGCCAGCAGCGCGGGAAATCAGCCCCAGCATTTT.